This TCR beta chain was retrieved from a study of T-cell reconstitution after alpha-beta-depleted transplantation in children (TCRdb year 2016). General notes on the study: Using TCR repertoire profiling, the study followed T-cell immune reconstitution in a quantitative way in children after TCRalphabeta/CD19-depleted allogeneic hematopoietic cell transplantation.

Library creation used PCR. TCRdb lists the instrument as Illumina HiSeq 2500. To normalize quantification of the TCRbeta repertoire, the TCR libraries were built with molecular barcoding that relied on unique molecular identifiers. Using fastp trimming at Q25 and MiXCR clonotype assembly, TCRdb reanalyzed the public sequencing data and kept in-frame beta chains. CDR3 protein sequences are deduplicated, and each keeps its most common genes and DNA. In this sample the table shows almost 500,000 distinct CDR3 sequences, 12% of which occur a single time. The ten most abundant clones make up about 5% of the sample. This clonotype was observed many times. This clone's antigen is unknown. Base qualities are not at hand, and no much larger clone is one base apart. CDR1 SQVTM and CDR2 ANQGSEA were looked up in the germline V gene. V is cut by 3 bases and J by 4 bases, and the space between the germline ends is 12 bases. Including the terminal cysteine and phenylalanine, the CDR3 comprises 13 residues. Only CDR3 DNA is held: 39 bases, read in frame from base 1.

The rearrangement joined TRBV29-1 to TRBJ2-5; the D gene is possibly TRBD1 or TRBD2, each agreeing over 5 bases. This receptor was taken from a human donor who donated a stem cell graft to a child with combined immunodeficiency. Specimen: PBMCs from the stem cell graft donor, collected from the stem cell graft. The base sequence is TGCAGCGTTGATGTAGGGGACGCAGAGACCCAGTACTTC. Its protein product is CSVDVGDAETQYF.